The next 22 T cell receptor beta chains were all read from a single sample in a study of T cell changes during pregnancy in multiple sclerosis. Repertoires were generated with immunoSEQ multiplex PCR, while TCRdb's copy carries only in-frame clones and drops some. The profile shows roughly 74,000 clones, 70% to 90% of them singletons. Sample: peripheral blood, taken before pregnancy. The receptors shown here come from a female donor with multiple sclerosis, enrolled in a pregnancy study.

The chain carries TRBV27 and TRBJ2-1; the match to TRBD2 covers 10 bases. The CDR3 spans 15 residues. From germline, CDR1 is MNHEY and CDR2 SMNVEV (reference sequence). Germline trimming cut 4 bases from V and 6 bases from J; bases unmatched to any gene: 6. Here the CDR3 reads CASSWLAGVSNEQFF. CDR3 sequence (DNA): TGTGCCAGCAGTTGGCTAGCGGGAGTAAGCAATGAGCAGTTCTTC.

The rearrangement uses TRBV5-5 and TRBJ2-2; 8 positions match TRBD1. The V segment lost 0 bases and the J segment 0 bases; nucleotides outside the gene matches: 4. Per the germline V gene, CDR1 is SGHKS and CDR2 is YYEKEE (reference sequence). CDR3 size: 17 residues. The CDR3 sequence: CASSLEVQGANTGELFF. The DNA of the CDR3 is TGTGCCAGCAGCTTGGAAGTACAGGGGGCGAACACCGGGGAGCTGTTTTTT.

This chain uses TRBV5-1 with TRBJ2-1; 10 bases line up with TRBD2. Trimming cost V 4 bases and J 10 bases; bases outside gene matches: 8. The CDR3 covers 14 residues. Germline-derived CDR1 and CDR2 are SGHRS and YFSETQ. CDR3 DNA: TGCGCCAGCAGCGCCGGGACTAGCGCCAGGGAGCAGTTCTTC. Translated: CASSAGTSAREQFF.

Turning to this clone: The sample contains more than one DNA sequence encoding this CDR3. This chain links TRBV18 with TRBJ1-4; D gene unclear. Trimming removed 2 bases at V and 6 bases at J, with 7 bases between. The CDR3 has 13 residues. Germline V gives CDR1 KGHSH, CDR2 LQKENI. The CDR3 bases are TGTGCCAGCTCACCAAGGACTGATGAAAAACTGTTTTTT. This gives the protein CASSPRTDEKLFF.

The rearrangement links TRBV19 to TRBJ1-5; D unresolved. V gave up 3 bases and J gave up 3 bases, with 12 bases separating them. Germline V CDR1 and CDR2: LNHDA, SQIVND (reference sequence). The CDR3 spans 15 residues. CDR3 in amino acids: CASSITGIVNQPQHF. The CDR3 DNA is TGTGCCAGTAGTATTACCGGGATCGTCAATCAGCCCCAGCATTTT.

V and J are TRBV11-2 and TRBJ2-1; TRBD2 aligns across 10 bases. Losses at the gene ends were 4 bases for V and 0 bases for J; bases not matched to a gene: 0. The CDR3 consists of 15 residues. Germline V CDR1 and CDR2: SGHAT, FQNNGV. CDR3: CASSWTSGSYNEQFF. The CDR3 bases are TGTGCCAGCAGCTGGACTAGCGGCTCCTACAATGAGCAGTTCTTC. The full variable domain, completed using reference TRBV11-2 and TRBJ2-1, is EAGVAQSPRYKIIEKRQSVAFWCNPISGHATLYWYQQILGQGPKLLIQFQNNGVVDDSQLPKDRFSAERLKGVDSTLKIQPAKLEDSAVYLCASSWTSGSYNEQFFGPGTRLTVL.

J is TRBJ2-3 and V is TRBV9; 7 nucleotides align to TRBD2. From germline, CDR1 is SGDLS and CDR2 YYNGEE. The CDR3 totals 16 residues. V shed 0 bases, J shed 5 bases, and the junction held 9 bases outside the gene matches. The CDR3 DNA reads as TGTGCCAGCAGCGTAGGTCCAGGCGGGAGAGGAGATACGCAGTATTTT. This sequence encodes CASSVGPGGRGDTQYF.

The chain carries TRBV5-5 and TRBJ1-2, with 8 positions matching TRBD1. The CDR3 is 13 residues long. The germline gives CDR1 SGHKS, CDR2 YYEKEE (reference sequence). The V and J ends lost 1 base and 5 bases, in that order; junction bases with no gene match: 1. The CDR3 bases are TGTGCCAGCAGCTTGCACAGGGGGTATGGCTACACCTTC. It codes for CASSLHRGYGYTF.

This clone was detected once. This chain uses TRBV19 with TRBJ1-1; possible D gene TRBD1, 6 bases. In germline, CDR1 is LNHDA, CDR2 SQIVND (reference sequence). Deletions cut 4 bases from V and 2 bases from J, with 11 bases between. The CDR3 length is 14 residues. The CDR3: CASSTLQGNTEAFF. In DNA, the CDR3 is TGTGCCAGTAGTACGCTACAGGGTAACACTGAAGCTTTCTTT.

The chain is built from TRBV18 and TRBJ1-1; tentatively, D is TRBD1 (5 bases). Germline V gives CDR1 KGHSH, CDR2 LQKENI. V was trimmed by 5 bases and J by 1 base, leaving 11 bases between them. This CDR3 is built from 14 residues. CDR3 sequence: CASSVGQGNTEAFF. The CDR3 DNA reads as TGTGCCAGCTCAGTAGGGCAGGGGAACACTGAAGCTTTCTTT.

This clone was seen a handful of times. The chain recombines TRBV11-2 with TRBJ1-1; 8 nucleotides line up with TRBD1. The CDR3 covers 12 residues. Trimming removed 3 bases from V and 8 bases from J; junction bases left unmatched: 2. CDR1 SGHAT and CDR2 FQNNGV come from the germline V gene. CDR3 protein: CASSFAGGEAFF. The CDR3 region has the DNA TGTGCCAGCAGCTTTGCAGGGGGCGAAGCTTTCTTT.

The chain couples TRBV27 to TRBJ1-1; 8 bases match TRBD1. Germline trimming cut 6 bases from V and 0 bases from J; bases unmatched to any gene: 6. The germline CDR1 and CDR2 sequences are MNHEY and SMNVEV (reference sequence). CDR3 length: 15 amino acids. The CDR3 is CASSRDRRVNTEAFF. The DNA for the CDR3 is TGTGCCAGCAGCCGGGACAGGAGAGTGAACACTGAAGCTTTCTTT.

This clone has just one count. V is TRBV19 and J is TRBJ1-5, with 12 bases lining up with TRBD1. The CDR3 runs 18 residues. Unmatched junction bases numbered 11, after V lost 6 bases and J lost 2 bases. Looked up from germline, CDR1 is LNHDA and CDR2 is SQIVND (reference sequence). This CDR3 is CASRTRDRGRVGNQPQHF. CDR3 DNA sequence: TGTGCCAGTAGAACCCGGGACAGGGGGCGGGTAGGCAATCAGCCCCAGCATTTT. Full variable domain (rest looked up from reference TRBV19 and TRBJ1-5): DGGITQSPKYLFRKEGQNVTLSCEQNLNHDAMYWYRQDPGQGLRLIYYSQIVNDFQKGDIAEGYSVSREKKESFPLTVTSAQKNPTAFYLCASRTRDRGRVGNQPQHFGDGTRLSIL.

V is TRBV9 and J is TRBJ2-3; 8 bases line up with TRBD1. This CDR3 contains 15 residues. The V gene's germline CDR1 is SGDLS and CDR2 YYNGEE. V was pared by 5 bases and J by 0 bases, with 5 bases of the junction left unmatched. CDR3 loop: CASRPWDRSTDTQYF. The CDR3 nucleotides read TGTGCCAGCAGGCCCTGGGACAGGAGCACAGATACGCAGTATTTT. Based on the CDR3 plus reference TRBV9 and TRBJ2-3, the full variable domain is DSGVTQTPKHLITATGQRVTLRCSPRSGDLSVYWYQQSLDQGLQFLIQYYNGEERAKGNILERFSAQQFPDLHSELNLSSLELGDSALYFCASRPWDRSTDTQYFGPGTRLTVL.

V and J are TRBV5-1 and TRBJ1-1, with D perhaps TRBD1 (5 bases). The CDR3 extends over 15 amino acids. V was pared by 0 bases and J by 1 base, with 10 bases between. CDR1 and CDR2 from the germline V gene are SGHRS and YFSETQ. This chain's CDR3 is CASSLDGHSNTEAFF. The CDR3 region has the DNA TGCGCCAGCAGCTTGGACGGACACTCGAACACTGAAGCTTTCTTT.

The rearrangement joins TRBV19 to TRBJ1-5, with D tentatively TRBD1 (5 bases). Per germline, CDR1 LNHDA and CDR2 SQIVND (reference sequence). The CDR3 has 15 amino acids. Trimming stripped 5 bases from V and 9 bases from J, with 20 bases between. The CDR3 spells CASSPSRDWGGPQHF. CDR3 in DNA: TGTGCCAGTAGTCCCAGCCGGGACTGGGGCGGGCCCCAGCATTTT.

V and J are TRBV10-3 and TRBJ1-2; D is perhaps TRBD1 (5 bases). The CDR3 sequence is 13 residues long. Trimming pared 4 bases from V and 1 base from J, leaving 7 bases between. CDR1 is ENHRY, CDR2 SYGVKD, per germline. The CDR3 reads CAISGQGNYGYTF. CDR3 sequence (DNA): TGTGCCATCAGTGGGCAGGGTAACTATGGCTACACCTTC.

V and J are TRBV28 and TRBJ2-7; 8 nucleotides line up with TRBD2. Germline CDR1 and CDR2: MDHEN and SYDVKM. The CDR3 extends over 16 amino acids. V lost 4 bases to trimming and J lost 3 bases; unmatched junction nucleotides: 11. CDR3 nucleotides: TGTGCCAGCAGTTCCGGACTAGCCCAGGGCGGCTACGAGCAGTACTTC. It is translated as CASSSGLAQGGYEQYF.

This CDR3 reads CASSERGARYGYTF. CDR3 DNA: TGTGCCAGCAGTGAGCGGGGGGCTCGGTATGGCTACACCTTC. The chain employs TRBV6-1 and TRBJ1-2, with D possibly matching TRBD1 (6 bases). V was pared by 3 bases and J by 5 bases, with 13 bases between. The germline gives CDR1 MNHNS, CDR2 SASEGT. This CDR3 is built from 14 residues.

This clone was counted once. The chain uses TRBV6-1 and TRBJ1-1, with D perhaps TRBD1 (5 bases). The V and J ends lost 6 bases and 1 base respectively, with 12 bases between them. The CDR3 runs to 14 residues. Germline loops: CDR1 MNHNS, CDR2 SASEGT. The CDR3 protein is CASSADSTNTEAFF. DNA of the CDR3: TGTGCCAGCAGCGCCGACAGTACGAACACTGAAGCTTTCTTT.

The chain is built from TRBV6-6 and TRBJ2-7; 8 bases are shared with TRBD1. The germline V gene encodes CDR1 MNHNY and CDR2 SVGAGI (reference sequence). This CDR3 comprises 14 residues. V was pared by 6 bases and J by 5 bases, with 9 bases of the junction left unmatched. CDR3 protein: CASSEWDRFHEQYF. The CDR3 DNA is TGTGCCAGCAGCGAATGGGACAGGTTCCACGAGCAGTACTTC.

The J gene is TRBJ1-4, the V gene TRBV28, with no clear D. Trimming removed 3 bases at V and 8 bases at J, with 13 bases between. CDR3 length: 14 residues. Germline CDR1 MDHEN, CDR2 SYDVKM. The DNA for the CDR3 is TGTGCCAGCAGTTTTAGGGCCGGGGTCGAAAAACTGTTTTTT. Translated, it gives CASSFRAGVEKLFF.